These 6 T cell receptor beta chains share one sample of origin, sequenced in a study of T cell responses to AZD1222 COVID-19 vaccine. Using immunoSEQ multiplex PCR, the repertoire was profiled, and TCRdb retains in-frame clones only, with some absent. The sample has 90,000 to 150,000 clones; about 82% are singletons. Sequences were derived from peripheral blood, sampled 28 days after the second AZD1222 dose. These receptor sequences come from an adult who received the AZD1222 COVID-19 vaccine.

This clone was detected only a few times. This sequence joins TRBV6-1 and TRBJ1-4; no firm D call. Trimming shortened V by 3 bases and J by 5 bases, and 10 bases separated the two germline ends. CDR3 length: 14 residues. Germline values: CDR1 MNHNS, CDR2 SASEGT. The CDR3 coding sequence is TGTGCCAGCAGTGAGCAACACCGGAATGAAAAACTGTTTTTT. Its protein product is CASSEQHRNEKLFF.

V and J are TRBV7-8 and TRBJ1-2; 8 bases fit TRBD1. This CDR3 has 18 amino acids. Germline V gene sequence: CDR1 SGHVS, CDR2 FQNEAQ. With V trimmed by 1 base and J by 0 bases, 10 bases remained unmatched. The CDR3 region is CASSLEAAGGQTNYGYTF. In nucleotides, the CDR3 is TGTGCCAGCAGCTTAGAAGCGGCAGGGGGCCAAACTAACTATGGCTACACCTTC.

V and J are TRBV5-4 and TRBJ2-1; 8 nucleotides match TRBD1. Germline trimming cut 0 bases from V and 3 bases from J; bases unmatched to any gene: 2. This CDR3 contains 15 residues. The germline V gene has CDR1 SGHNT and CDR2 YYREEE (reference sequence). The CDR3 bases are TGTGCCAGCAGCTTGGGGACAGGGAACTACAATGAGCAGTTCTTC. As protein: CASSLGTGNYNEQFF.

The chain joins TRBV6-1 to TRBJ2-5; D tentatively fits TRBD1 or TRBD2 (6 bases each). The CDR3 sequence is 15 residues long. V lost 0 bases and J lost 2, with 10 bases in between. In germline, CDR1 is MNHNS, CDR2 SASEGT. The CDR3 here is CASSEAQGTQETQYF. The CDR3 nucleotides are TGTGCCAGCAGTGAAGCGCAGGGGACTCAAGAGACCCAGTACTTC.

This clone has a single count. The DNA for the CDR3 is TGTGCCAGCTCACCACAAACGCATGACTATGGCTACACCTTC. Translated: CASSPQTHDYGYTF. The chain recombines TRBV18 with TRBJ1-2; D unresolved. This CDR3 contains 14 residues. Germline V gives CDR1 KGHSH, CDR2 LQKENI. The V gene lost 1 base and the J gene lost 3 bases, with 9 bases spanning the gap. The variable domain in full, completed from reference TRBV18 and TRBJ1-2, reads NAGVMQNPRHLVRRRGQEARLRCSPMKGHSHVYWYRQLPEEGLKFMVYLQKENIIDESGMPKERFSAEFPKEGPSILRIQQVVRGDSAAYFCASSPQTHDYGYTFGSGTRLTVV.

This clone came up once. V gene TRBV18 combines with J gene TRBJ1-1; 9 bases align to TRBD1. This CDR3 contains 16 residues. The germline V gene has CDR1 KGHSH and CDR2 LQKENI. V lost 3 bases and J lost 3; bases outside the gene matches: 8. The CDR3 DNA is TGTGCCAGCTCACCGTCCGGGACAGGGAGCCACACTGAAGCTTTCTTT. Translation gives CASSPSGTGSHTEAFF.